Sequencing of this TCR beta chain was carried out in a study of T-cell reconstitution after alpha-beta-depleted transplantation in children. TCRbeta library construction was performed incorporating unique molecular identifiers. TCRdb re-analysed the PCR reads in MiXCR, keeping a single row per CDR3 protein. The top ten hold around 44% of the sample, which has approximately 220,000 distinct CDR3 sequences, approximately 15% seen once. Only one count was recorded for this clonotype. As yet, its antigen is unknown. Study conclusions and caveats: Expanded clones from the graft, numbering several hundred, reportedly supplied alpha-beta T cells about two months after transplant. The main origin of T-cell counts and diversity one year after transplant was newly produced T cells. Where some patients showed high TCRbeta diversity at day 60, it came from recipient T cells and thymic progenitors that had survived.

The ends lost 5 bases at V and 2 bases at J; junction bases unmatched: 9. The CDR3 loop spans 15 amino acids. This clonotype originated in a male patient aged 2 to 9 who had a stem cell transplant for acute lymphoblastic leukemia, so the T cells may come from the graft donor. The rearrangement uses TRBV12-3 or TRBV12-4 and TRBJ2-7, with 7 bases identical to TRBD1. Sequences were derived from PBMCs, mostly from graft donor cells, sampled 360 days after TCRalphabeta/CD19-depleted stem cell transplant. The DNA for the CDR3 is TGTGCCAGCAGTCCCAGCTCGACAGGGCCCTACGAGCAGTACTTC. Its protein product is CASSPSSTGPYEQYF.